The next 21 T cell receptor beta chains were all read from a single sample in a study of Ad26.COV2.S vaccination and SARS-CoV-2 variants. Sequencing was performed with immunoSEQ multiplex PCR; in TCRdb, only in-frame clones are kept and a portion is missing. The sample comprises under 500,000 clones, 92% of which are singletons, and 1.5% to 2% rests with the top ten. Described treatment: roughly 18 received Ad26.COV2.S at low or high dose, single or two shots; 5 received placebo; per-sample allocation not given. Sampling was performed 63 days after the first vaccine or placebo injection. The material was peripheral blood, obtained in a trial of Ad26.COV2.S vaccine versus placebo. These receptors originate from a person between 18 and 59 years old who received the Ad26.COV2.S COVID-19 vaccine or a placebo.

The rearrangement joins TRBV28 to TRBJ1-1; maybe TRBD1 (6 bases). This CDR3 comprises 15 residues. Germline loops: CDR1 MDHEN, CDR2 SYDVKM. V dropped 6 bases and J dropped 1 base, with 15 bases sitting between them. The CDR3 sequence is CASSPTRGWNTEAFF. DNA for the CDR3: TGTGCCAGCAGCCCCACCAGGGGTTGGAACACTGAAGCTTTCTTT.

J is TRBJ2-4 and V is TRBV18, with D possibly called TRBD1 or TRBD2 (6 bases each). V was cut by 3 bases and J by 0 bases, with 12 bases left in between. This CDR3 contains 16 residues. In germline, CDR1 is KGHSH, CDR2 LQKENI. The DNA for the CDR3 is TGTGCCAGCTCACCTGGAGGGGGAGTAGCCAAAAACATTCAGTACTTC. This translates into CASSPGGGVAKNIQYF.

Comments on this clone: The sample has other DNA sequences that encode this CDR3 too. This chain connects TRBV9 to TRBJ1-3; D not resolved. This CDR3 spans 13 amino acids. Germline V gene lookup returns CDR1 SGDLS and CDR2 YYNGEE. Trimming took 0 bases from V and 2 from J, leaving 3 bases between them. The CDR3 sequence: CASSVGTGNTIYF. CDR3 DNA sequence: TGTGCCAGCAGCGTAGGAACTGGAAACACCATATATTTT.

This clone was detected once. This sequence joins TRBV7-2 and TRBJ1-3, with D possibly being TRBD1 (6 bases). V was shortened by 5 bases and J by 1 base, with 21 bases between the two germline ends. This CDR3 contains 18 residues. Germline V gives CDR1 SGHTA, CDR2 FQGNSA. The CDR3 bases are TGTGCCAGCAGCCCCCTCTCGGACAGTTTTTTTTCTGGAAACACCATATATTTT. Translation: CASSPLSDSFFSGNTIYF.

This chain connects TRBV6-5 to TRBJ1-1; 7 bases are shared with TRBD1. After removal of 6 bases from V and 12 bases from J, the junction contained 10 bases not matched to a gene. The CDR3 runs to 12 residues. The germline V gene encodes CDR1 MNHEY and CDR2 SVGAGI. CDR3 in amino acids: CASSKTQGRTFF. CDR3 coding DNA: TGTGCCAGCAGCAAAACACAGGGGAGGACTTTCTTT.

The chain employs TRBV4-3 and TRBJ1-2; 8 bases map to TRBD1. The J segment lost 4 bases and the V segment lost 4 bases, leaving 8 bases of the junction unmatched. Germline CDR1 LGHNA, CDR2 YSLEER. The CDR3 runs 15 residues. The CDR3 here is CASSPRTGRRYGYTF. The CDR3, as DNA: TGCGCCAGCAGCCCACGGACAGGGCGTCGCTATGGCTACACCTTC.

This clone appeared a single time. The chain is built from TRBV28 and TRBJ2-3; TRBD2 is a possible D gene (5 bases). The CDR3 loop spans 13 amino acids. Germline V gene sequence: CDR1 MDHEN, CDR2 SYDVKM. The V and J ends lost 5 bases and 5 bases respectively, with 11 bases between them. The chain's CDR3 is CASSPPTRDTQYF. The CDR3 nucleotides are TGTGCCAGCAGTCCACCCACTAGAGATACGCAGTATTTT.

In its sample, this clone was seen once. This chain's CDR3 is CASSLISGSTEAFF. CDR3 DNA sequence: TGTGCCAGCAGCCTAATATCAGGGTCCACTGAAGCTTTCTTT. The rearrangement links TRBV11-2 to TRBJ1-1; D is possibly TRBD1 (5 bases). V was trimmed by 5 bases and J by 4 bases, leaving 14 bases between them. The CDR3 covers 14 residues. Per germline, CDR1 SGHAT and CDR2 FQNNGV.

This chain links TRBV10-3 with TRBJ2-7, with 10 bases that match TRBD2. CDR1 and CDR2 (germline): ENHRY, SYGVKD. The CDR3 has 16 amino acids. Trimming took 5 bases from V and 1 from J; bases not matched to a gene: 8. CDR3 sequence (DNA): TGTGCCATCAGTACGGGACTAGCGAAAACTTCCTACGAGCAGTACTTC. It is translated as CAISTGLAKTSYEQYF.

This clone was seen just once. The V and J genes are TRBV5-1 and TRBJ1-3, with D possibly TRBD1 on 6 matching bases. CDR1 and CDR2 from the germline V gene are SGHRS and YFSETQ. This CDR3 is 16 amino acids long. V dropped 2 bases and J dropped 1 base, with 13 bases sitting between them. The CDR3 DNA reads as TGCGCCAGCAGCTTAACAGGGCAAGGTTCTGGAAACACCATATATTTT. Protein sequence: CASSLTGQGSGNTIYF. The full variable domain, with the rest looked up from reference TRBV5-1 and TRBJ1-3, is KAGVTQTPRYLIKTRGQQVTLSCSPISGHRSVSWYQQTPGQGLQFLFEYFSETQRNKGNFPGRFSGRQFSNSRSEMNVSTLELGDSALYLCASSLTGQGSGNTIYFGEGSWLTVV.

CDR3 sequence reads: CASSPRTGVNTEAFF. CDR3 nucleotide sequence: TGTGCCAGCAGCCCACGGACAGGGGTGAACACTGAAGCTTTCTTT. The chain combines TRBV7-8 with TRBJ1-1; 9 bases agree with TRBD1. V dropped 5 bases and J dropped 0; count of bases not matched to a gene: 4. This CDR3 region has 15 residues. Germline V gene data show CDR1 as SGHVS and CDR2 as FQNEAQ.

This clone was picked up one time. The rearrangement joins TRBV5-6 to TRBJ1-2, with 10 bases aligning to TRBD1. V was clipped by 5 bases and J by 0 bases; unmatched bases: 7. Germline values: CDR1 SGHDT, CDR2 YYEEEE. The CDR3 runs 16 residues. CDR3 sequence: CASRRQGARANYGYTF. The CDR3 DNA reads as TGTGCCAGCAGGAGACAGGGGGCGCGGGCTAACTATGGCTACACCTTC.

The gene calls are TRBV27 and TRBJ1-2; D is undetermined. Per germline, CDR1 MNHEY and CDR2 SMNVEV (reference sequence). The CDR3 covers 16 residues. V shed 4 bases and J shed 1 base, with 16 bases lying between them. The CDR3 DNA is TGTGCCAGCAGTTCCTTGGTCCGGGCTTTTAACTATGGCTACACCTTC. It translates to CASSSLVRAFNYGYTF.

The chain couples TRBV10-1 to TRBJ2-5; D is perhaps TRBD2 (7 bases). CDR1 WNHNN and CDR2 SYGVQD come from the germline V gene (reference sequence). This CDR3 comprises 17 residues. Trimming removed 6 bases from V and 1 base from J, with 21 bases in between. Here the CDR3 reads CASRRALGGALQETQYF. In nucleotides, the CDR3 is TGCGCCAGCAGAAGAGCGCTGGGGGGGGCTCTCCAAGAGACCCAGTACTTC.

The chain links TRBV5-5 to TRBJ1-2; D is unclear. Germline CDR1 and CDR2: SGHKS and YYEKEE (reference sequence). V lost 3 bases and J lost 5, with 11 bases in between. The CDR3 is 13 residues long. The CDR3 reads CASSWSGLYGYTF. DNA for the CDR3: TGTGCCAGCAGCTGGTCGGGTTTGTATGGCTACACCTTC.

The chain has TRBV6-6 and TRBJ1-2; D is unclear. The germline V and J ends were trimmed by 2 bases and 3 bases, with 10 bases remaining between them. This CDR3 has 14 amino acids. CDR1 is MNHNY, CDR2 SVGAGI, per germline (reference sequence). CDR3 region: CASSYTGNDYGYTF. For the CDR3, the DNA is TGTGCCAGCAGTTACACTGGCAACGACTATGGCTACACCTTC.

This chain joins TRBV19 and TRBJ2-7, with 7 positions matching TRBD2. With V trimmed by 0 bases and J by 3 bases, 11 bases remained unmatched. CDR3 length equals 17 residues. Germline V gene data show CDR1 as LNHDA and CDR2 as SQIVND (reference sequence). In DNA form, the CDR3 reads TGTGCCAGTAGTATAGATGGTATAGCTAGCGGAAACTACGAGCAGTACTTC. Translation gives CASSIDGIASGNYEQYF. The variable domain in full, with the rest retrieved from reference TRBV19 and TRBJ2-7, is DGGITQSPKYLFRKEGQNVTLSCEQNLNHDAMYWYRQDPGQGLRLIYYSQIVNDFQKGDIAEGYSVSREKKESFPLTVTSAQKNPTAFYLCASSIDGIASGNYEQYFGPGTRLTVT.

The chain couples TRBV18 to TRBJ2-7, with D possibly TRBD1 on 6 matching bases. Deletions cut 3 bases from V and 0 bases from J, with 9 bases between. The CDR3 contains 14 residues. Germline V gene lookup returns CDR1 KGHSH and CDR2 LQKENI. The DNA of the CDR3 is TGTGCCAGCTCACCGAGACAGGCCTCCTACGAGCAGTACTTC. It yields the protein CASSPRQASYEQYF.

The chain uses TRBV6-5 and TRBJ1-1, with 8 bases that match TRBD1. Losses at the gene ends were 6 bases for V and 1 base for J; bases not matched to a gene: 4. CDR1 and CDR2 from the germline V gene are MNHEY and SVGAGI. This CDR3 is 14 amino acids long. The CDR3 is CASSSGTGNTEAFF. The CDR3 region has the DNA TGTGCCAGCAGCTCCGGGACAGGGAACACTGAAGCTTTCTTT.

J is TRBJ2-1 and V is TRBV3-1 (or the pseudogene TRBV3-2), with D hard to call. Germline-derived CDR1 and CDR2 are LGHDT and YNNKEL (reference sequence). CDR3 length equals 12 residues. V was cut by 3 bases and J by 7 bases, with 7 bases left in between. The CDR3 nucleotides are TGTGCCAGCAGCCAGATTGAAAATGAGCAGTTCTTC. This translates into CASSQIENEQFF.

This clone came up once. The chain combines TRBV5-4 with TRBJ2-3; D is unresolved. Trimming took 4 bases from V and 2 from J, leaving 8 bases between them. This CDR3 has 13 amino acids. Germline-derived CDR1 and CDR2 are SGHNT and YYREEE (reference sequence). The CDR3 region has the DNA TGTGCCAGCAGCCAAGGTAACACAGATACGCAGTATTTT. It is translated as CASSQGNTDTQYF. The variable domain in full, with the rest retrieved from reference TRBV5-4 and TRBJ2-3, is ETGVTQSPTHLIKTRGQQVTLRCSSQSGHNTVSWYQQALGQGPQFIFQYYREEENGRGNFPPRFSGLQFPNYSSELNVNALELDDSALYLCASSQGNTDTQYFGPGTRLTVL.